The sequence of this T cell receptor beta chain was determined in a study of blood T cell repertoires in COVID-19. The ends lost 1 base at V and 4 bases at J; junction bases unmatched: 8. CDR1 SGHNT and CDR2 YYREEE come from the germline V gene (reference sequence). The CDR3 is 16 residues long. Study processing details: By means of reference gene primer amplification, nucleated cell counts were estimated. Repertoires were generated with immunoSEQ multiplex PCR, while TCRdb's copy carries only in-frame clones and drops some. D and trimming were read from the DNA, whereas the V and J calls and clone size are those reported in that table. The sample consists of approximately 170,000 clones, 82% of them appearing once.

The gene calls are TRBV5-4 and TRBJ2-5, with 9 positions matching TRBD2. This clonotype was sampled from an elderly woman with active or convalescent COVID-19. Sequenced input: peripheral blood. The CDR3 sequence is CASSLRREGLGETQYF. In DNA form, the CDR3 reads TGTGCCAGCAGCTTGAGGCGGGAGGGCCTTGGAGAGACCCAGTACTTC.